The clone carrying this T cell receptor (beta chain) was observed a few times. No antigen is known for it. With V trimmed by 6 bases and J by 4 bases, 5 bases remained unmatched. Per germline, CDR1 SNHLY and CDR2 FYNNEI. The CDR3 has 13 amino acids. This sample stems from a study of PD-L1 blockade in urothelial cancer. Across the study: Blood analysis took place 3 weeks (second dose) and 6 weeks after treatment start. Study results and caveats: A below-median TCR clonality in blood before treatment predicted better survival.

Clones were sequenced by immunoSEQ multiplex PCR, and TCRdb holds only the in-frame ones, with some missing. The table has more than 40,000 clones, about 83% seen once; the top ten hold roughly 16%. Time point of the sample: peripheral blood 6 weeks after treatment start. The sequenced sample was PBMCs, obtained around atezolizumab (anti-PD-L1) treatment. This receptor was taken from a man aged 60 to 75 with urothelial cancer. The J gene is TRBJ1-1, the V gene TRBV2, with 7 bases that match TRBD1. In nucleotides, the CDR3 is TGTGCCAGCAGGAGACAGGGAGGCACTGAAGCTTTCTTT. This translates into CASRRQGGTEAFF.